A single TCR beta chain is shown here with its context. Its antigen remains unidentified. Per-base quality was not reported, and no clone a single base away is much larger than it. The data derive from a study of blood T cell repertoires in COVID-19 (dated by TCRdb to about 2020). Background on the whole study: Collaborator samples came from the United States, Italy and Spain and covered acute and convalescent phases of COVID-19. The dataset comprised deeply sampled blood TCRbeta repertoires from subjects exposed to, actively infected with, or recovered from COVID-19. The repertoires were made available in a free public database intended to serve as a resource for research on the immune response to SARS-CoV-2. The sample metadata nearly always contained a de-identified subject ID, COVID-19 status, age in years and sex. The prospective study material was composed of cDNA or gDNA derived from T cells, B-cell-depleted T cells, or PBMCs. The samples were drawn from the first 160 participants of the ongoing ImmuneRACE study and from 1,200 or so subjects provided by 6 global collaborators. Where available, HLA class I and class II types were obtained from metadata supplied by the sample provider rather than from assay-based typing. The full study reports these points: Clinical and demographic metadata were provided uncurated, with the amount varying by source and participant.

TCRbeta CDR3 regions were amplified from genomic DNA using the immunoSEQ Assay, a bias-controlled multiplex PCR. The study's processing was this. The number of nucleated cells in each sample was estimated from the amplification of reference gene primers within the assay. Sequence reads were collapsed and filtered to measure the absolute abundance of every unique TCRbeta CDR3 rearrangement. For each sample, productive Simpson clonality was calculated by taking the square root of Simpson's diversity index across productive rearrangements. Imported from immuneACCESS, the table was reduced by TCRdb to in-frame sequences with V and J called. These copies leave out some clones; in studies compared against another copy, an unresolved V gene accounts for under half, and the cause of the remainder is not known. The DNA gave D and trimming, while V, J and clone size come from that table. The table for this sample lists about 200,000 clones; around 90% of them were counted only once. Of the sample, 5.5% to 8% is held by the ten largest clones.

A second Seattle source provided samples from volunteer blood donors who had recovered from COVID-19. The collaborating institutions used their own protocols to collect whole blood in K2EDTA tubes. For TCRbeta analysis, collaborators shipped samples in one of three forms: frozen whole blood, isolated PBMCs, or DNA extracted from either of those sample types. This TCR came from a man aged 60 to 69 who had recovered from COVID-19. Sequencing was performed on peripheral blood.

The sequenced DNA: TGCAGTGCTAGTCTACTAGCGGCGAGCACAGATACGCAGTATTTT. Protein translation: CSASLLAASTDTQYF. The chain joins TRBV20-1 to TRBJ2-3; TRBD2 matches 8 bases in the middle. Counted from cysteine to phenylalanine, this CDR3 has 15 amino acids. CDR3 DNA is the only sequence kept; it has 45 bases, read in frame from the first base. Sequences DFQATT (CDR1) and SNEGSKA (CDR2) are obtained from the germline V gene (reference sequence). V loses 3 bases at its end and J loses 0 bases; junction bases beyond the gene matches: 5.